The 28 T cell receptor beta chains below were found in one sample sequenced in a study of shared clonotypes between healthy human individuals. Profiled with immunoSEQ multiplex PCR; TCRdb holds only in-frame clones, not every one. The repertoire holds about 1,800,000 clones, with about 95% as singletons. In the naive CD8 group, cells lacked CD45RO and were positively selected for CCR7, so terminally differentiated effector memory CD45RA+ cells were left out. The sample consisted of naive CD8+ T cells sorted from blood. The source is a man aged 18 to 29 in good health.

V is TRBV28 and J is TRBJ2-7; D could derive from TRBD1 or TRBD2 (5 bases each). Looked up from germline, CDR1 is MDHEN and CDR2 is SYDVKM. V was pared by 6 bases and J by 6 bases, with 18 bases between. The length of the CDR3 is 14 residues. The CDR3 DNA sequence: TGTGCCAGCAGAGCCCGGGGCCTTTGGGTCGAGCAGTACTTC. Translation: CASRARGLWVEQYF.

The V gene is TRBV4-3, the J gene TRBJ1-6, with 11 nucleotides matching TRBD1. The trim removed 4 bases at V and 9 bases at J, leaving 5 bases unmatched. The CDR3 consists of 15 residues. Per the germline V gene, CDR1 is LGHNA and CDR2 is YSLEER. CDR3 nucleotides: TGCGCCAGCAGCCTCGGGACAGGGGGTCCTTCACCCCTCCACTTT. Translation: CASSLGTGGPSPLHF.

The chain carries TRBV7-8 and TRBJ2-5, with 11 bases identical to TRBD1. Germline CDR1 and CDR2: SGHVS and FQNEAQ. The CDR3 has 15 amino acids. V lost 4 bases to trimming and J lost 3 bases; unmatched junction nucleotides: 4. The chain's CDR3 is CASSSWTGGEETQYF. As DNA, the CDR3 is TGTGCCAGCAGCTCATGGACAGGGGGCGAAGAGACCCAGTACTTC.

This clone was seen a single time. A read error may be the cause here, since a much bigger clone is one base away. In the same sample, other DNA sequences code for this CDR3. The chain combines TRBV5-6 with TRBJ2-7; D not certain. This CDR3 comprises 13 residues. The germline gives CDR1 SGHDT, CDR2 YYEEEE. V lost 0 bases and J 0 bases, leaving 4 bases between the germline ends. CDR3 DNA sequence: TGTGCCAGCAGCTTGGGAAGCTCCTACGAGCAGTACTTC. This translates into CASSLGSSYEQYF. The variable domain in full, with the rest retrieved from reference TRBV5-6 and TRBJ2-7, is DAGVTQSPTHLIKTRGQQVTLRCSPKSGHDTVSWYQQALGQGPQFIFQYYEEEERQRGNFPDRFSGHQFPNYSSELNVNALLLGDSALYLCASSLGSSYEQYFGPGTRLTVT.

The chain couples TRBV7-6 to TRBJ2-7; weak D call: TRBD1 (6 bases). V lost 5 bases to trimming and J lost 5 bases, with 13 bases between them. Germline V gives CDR1 SGHVS, CDR2 FNYEAQ. This CDR3 region has 13 residues. CDR3 region: CASSPRAGDEQYF. The CDR3 DNA is TGTGCCAGCAGCCCTCGGGCAGGGGACGAGCAGTACTTC.

The chain has TRBV13 and TRBJ2-5, with 14 bases matching TRBD2. The V gene end was trimmed by 5 bases and the J gene end by 5 bases; junction bases not matched to a gene: 7. The germline gives CDR1 PRHDT, CDR2 FYEKMQ (reference sequence). The CDR3 runs 16 residues. As DNA, the CDR3 is TGTGCCAGCAGCAACGGGACTAGCGGGAGTTGGGAGACCCAGTACTTC. Translating it yields CASSNGTSGSWETQYF.

The CDR3 reads CSVGTSGRAKSYEQYF. In nucleotides, the CDR3 is TGCAGCGTTGGGACTAGCGGGAGGGCCAAGTCCTACGAGCAGTACTTC. The chain carries TRBV29-1 and TRBJ2-7; TRBD2 matches at 15 bases. CDR3 length: 16 amino acids. Germline CDR1 is SQVTM and CDR2 is ANQGSEA. Trimming at V came to 4 bases and at J to 1 base, leaving 5 bases not matched to a gene.

The chain joins TRBV29-1 to TRBJ2-2; D remains unclear. This CDR3 is built from 12 residues. Germline CDR1 reads SQVTM; CDR2 reads ANQGSEA. Trimming took 5 bases from V and 5 from J, leaving 9 bases between them. CDR3 sequence (DNA): TGCAGCGTTCCACGCGGTACCGGGGAGCTGTTTTTT. Encoded protein: CSVPRGTGELFF.

The CDR3 nucleotides read TGTGCCAGCAGCTTGGGGTCGTTTCCGCAGTATTTT. It codes for CASSLGSFPQYF. J is TRBJ2-3 and V is TRBV5-4; D gene unclear. The V end lost 0 bases, the J end lost 10 bases, and 9 bases lay between the germline ends. Germline-derived CDR1 and CDR2 are SGHNT and YYREEE (reference sequence). The CDR3 sequence is 12 residues long.

The V and J genes are TRBV10-2 and TRBJ2-7; TRBD1 matches at 8 bases. Trimming took 8 bases from V and 2 from J; bases not matched to a gene: 11. The CDR3 totals 15 residues. CDR1 WSHSY and CDR2 SAAADI come from the germline V gene. The DNA of the CDR3 is TGCGCCAGCCACGATGGGCAGGGGGCTCCCTACGAGCAGTACTTC. Protein sequence: CASHDGQGAPYEQYF.

The V call is TRBV7-9, the J call TRBJ2-7, with D possibly being TRBD1 (6 bases). In germline, CDR1 is SEHNR, CDR2 FQNEAQ (reference sequence). Trimming took 1 base from V and 2 from J, leaving 12 bases between them. The CDR3 contains 15 residues. The CDR3 here is CASSLVGAITYEQYF. The CDR3 nucleotides read TGTGCCAGCAGCTTAGTGGGGGCGATCACCTACGAGCAGTACTTC.

In its sample, this clone was seen once. The chain links TRBV6-1 to TRBJ2-5; D unresolved. Germline lookup yields CDR1 MNHNS and CDR2 SASEGT. This CDR3 comprises 13 residues. V was shortened by 8 bases and J by 2 bases, with 12 bases between the two germline ends. The CDR3 DNA is TGTGCCAGCTCCCCTCAAGGGCAAGAGACCCAGTACTTC. This encodes CASSPQGQETQYF.

The rearrangement uses TRBV15 and TRBJ2-3, with 8 positions matching TRBD2. V was clipped by 3 bases and J by 2 bases; unmatched bases: 1. The CDR3 covers 14 residues. Germline V gene lookup returns CDR1 LNHNV and CDR2 YYDKDF (reference sequence). The CDR3 DNA follows: TGTGCCACCAGCAGTAGCGGGAACACAGATACGCAGTATTTT. Translating gives CATSSSGNTDTQYF.

The chain is built from TRBV6-6 and TRBJ1-5, with a weak D call TRBD1 (6 bases). Germline V gene lookup returns CDR1 MNHNY and CDR2 SVGAGI (reference sequence). V was shortened by 0 bases and J by 3 bases, with 9 bases between the two germline ends. This CDR3 contains 15 residues. The CDR3 here is CASSYSGQTNQPQHF. The CDR3 DNA reads as TGTGCCAGCAGTTACTCAGGACAGACCAATCAGCCCCAGCATTTT.

This chain joins TRBV7-9 and TRBJ2-2; possibly TRBD2 for D (5 bases). V lost 6 bases and J 6 bases, leaving 11 bases between the germline ends. Per the germline V gene, CDR1 is SEHNR and CDR2 is FQNEAQ (reference sequence). The CDR3 length is 13 residues. The CDR3 nucleotides read TGTGCCAGCAGTCCTAGCTCCCCCGGGGAGCTGTTTTTT. Translated: CASSPSSPGELFF.

The chain recombines TRBV28 with TRBJ2-1; possible D gene TRBD2, 5 bases. Trimming removed 1 base at V and 3 bases at J, with 7 bases between. CDR3 length: 14 residues. Germline V gives CDR1 MDHEN, CDR2 SYDVKM. The CDR3 sequence: CASSLSGNYNEQFF. Written as DNA, the CDR3 is TGTGCCAGCAGTTTATCGGGAAACTACAATGAGCAGTTCTTC.

The chain links TRBV7-6 to TRBJ1-3; unclear D gene. V was trimmed by 1 base and J by 0 bases, leaving 13 bases between them. Germline V CDR1 and CDR2: SGHVS, FNYEAQ. The CDR3 has 17 residues. The CDR3 is CASSLVLEQLSGNTIYF. The CDR3 DNA is TGTGCCAGCAGCTTAGTGTTAGAACAGCTCTCTGGAAACACCATATATTTT.

CDR3 coding DNA: TGTGCCAGCAGTTTGTATGGGGCTAATCAGCCCCAGCATTTT. It encodes CASSLYGANQPQHF. The gene calls are TRBV27 and TRBJ1-5, with D possibly being TRBD1 (5 bases). This CDR3 has 14 residues. The V end was cut by 3 bases, the J end by 4 bases, with 10 bases between. Germline CDR1 reads MNHEY; CDR2 reads SMNVEV (reference sequence).

The CDR3 is CASSESRGALEKLFF. The DNA for the CDR3 is TGTGCCAGCAGTGAATCGCGGGGGGCTTTAGAAAAACTGTTTTTT. The chain employs TRBV25-1 and TRBJ1-4; possible D gene TRBD1, 6 bases. CDR1 and CDR2 (germline): MGHDK, SYGVNS. CDR3 length: 15 amino acids. The V gene lost 1 base and the J gene lost 8 bases, with 14 bases spanning the gap.

The V call is TRBV21-1, the J call TRBJ2-7. TRBV21-1 is assigned pseudogene status. The CDR3 has 14 amino acids. The CDR3 loop reads CASSTRTPVDEQYF. The CDR3 DNA follows: TGTGCCAGCAGCACCCGGACCCCGGTCGACGAGCAGTACTTC.

The chain recombines TRBV19 with TRBJ1-2; no clear D gene. This CDR3 contains 14 residues. The ends were cut back, 8 bases at V and 4 bases at J, with 17 bases in the middle. Germline V gene sequence: CDR1 LNHDA, CDR2 SQIVND (reference sequence). The CDR3 sequence: CASQIPGQLYGYTF. Written as DNA, the CDR3 is TGTGCCAGTCAGATCCCCGGGCAGCTCTATGGCTACACCTTC.

Comment on this clone: The same CDR3 also results from other DNA sequences found in this sample. The chain carries TRBV30 and TRBJ2-7; no clear D. V was clipped by 3 bases and J by 2 bases, with 8 bases between them. This CDR3 has 12 residues. Looked up from germline, CDR1 is GTSNPN and CDR2 is SVGIG (reference sequence). The CDR3: CAWSPGAYEQYF. The CDR3 nucleotides read TGTGCCTGGAGCCCGGGTGCCTACGAGCAGTACTTC. Supplemented by reference TRBV30 and TRBJ2-7, the full variable domain reads SQTIHQWPATLVQPVGSPLSLECTVEGTSNPNLYWYRQAAGRGLQLLFYSVGIGQISSEVPQNLSASRPQDRQFILSSKKLLLSDSGFYLCAWSPGAYEQYFGPGTRLTVT.

V gene TRBV6-5 combines with J gene TRBJ2-7; D remains unclear. CDR3 length: 15 amino acids. CDR1 is MNHEY and CDR2 is SVGAGI in the germline V gene. The V end was cut by 0 bases, the J end by 4 bases, with 13 bases between. The CDR3 nucleotides read TGTGCCAGCAGTTACTCGATTGGGGTGGAGTACGAGCAGTACTTC. Protein: CASSYSIGVEYEQYF.

This chain joins TRBV20-1 and TRBJ2-3, with D uncertain. The germline CDR1 and CDR2 sequences are DFQATT and SNEGSKA (reference sequence). The CDR3 loop spans 10 amino acids. V was clipped by 4 bases and J by 6 bases, with 5 bases between them. The CDR3 DNA sequence: TGCAGTGCTATCCGGGATACGCAGTATTTT. Its translation: CSAIRDTQYF.

The CDR3 region has the DNA TGTGCCAGCAGTTACTCGGCGGGGACGCACAATGAGCAGTTCTTC. Its translation: CASSYSAGTHNEQFF. The rearrangement links TRBV6-5 to TRBJ2-1; D is perhaps TRBD2 (6 bases). The V gene lost 0 bases and the J gene lost 5 bases, with 11 bases spanning the gap. Germline CDR1 is MNHEY and CDR2 is SVGAGI. The CDR3 spans 15 residues.

The chain joins TRBV5-4 to TRBJ2-3; D unresolved. This CDR3 contains 16 residues. CDR1 and CDR2 from the germline V gene are SGHNT and YYREEE (reference sequence). V dropped 3 bases and J dropped 0 bases, with 14 bases sitting between them. CDR3 DNA: TGTGCCAGCAGCTCAGGCGTGCTCGCAAGCACAGATACGCAGTATTTT. Translated: CASSSGVLASTDTQYF.

A note on this clone: Different DNA sequences within this sample yield the same CDR3. V and J are TRBV5-4 and TRBJ2-7; D perhaps matches TRBD2 (5 bases). Germline assignment: CDR1 SGHNT and CDR2 YYREEE (reference sequence). CDR3 size: 12 residues. Deletions cut 4 bases from V and 4 bases from J, with 9 bases between. CDR3 in amino acids: CASSLGVYEQYF. For the CDR3, the DNA is TGTGCCAGCAGCCTGGGAGTATACGAGCAGTACTTC.

Regarding this clone: Other nucleotide sequences from this sample produce the same CDR3. The V call is TRBV11-2, the J call TRBJ2-7; the D is unclear. The germline V gene has CDR1 SGHAT and CDR2 FQNNGV. The CDR3 runs 12 residues. The ends were cut back, 5 bases at V and 2 bases at J, with 7 bases in the middle. The CDR3 sequence: CASSLPTYEQYF. CDR3 in DNA: TGTGCCAGCAGCCTTCCCACCTACGAGCAGTACTTC.